The subject of this entry is one TCR beta chain. The source of the sample is a study of blood T cell repertoires in COVID-19. Overall study context: The samples span acute and convalescent COVID-19 from the United States, Italy and Spain. PBMCs, B-cell-depleted T cells, or T cells provided the cDNA or gDNA that made up the material.

The CDR3 runs 16 residues. Germline V gene lookup returns CDR1 LGHDT and CDR2 YNNKEL (reference sequence). V lost 1 base, J lost 8 bases, and 12 bases stayed unmatched. The protocol was immunoSEQ multiplex PCR, while the TCRdb copy is restricted to in-frame clones and leaves out a portion. The table includes over 150,000 clones, 80% to 90% detected once. The V gene is TRBV3-1 (or the pseudogene TRBV3-2), the J gene TRBJ1-2; 8 bases fit TRBD1. The source material was peripheral blood. This clonotype was sampled from a man in his forties or fifties with active or convalescent COVID-19. Here the CDR3 DNA reads TGTGCCAGCAGCCAAGGAGTTGGCAGGGGGCATGACGGCTACACCTTC. It codes for CASSQGVGRGHDGYTF.